This entry lists 19 T cell receptor beta chains sequenced from one sample in a study of blood T cell repertoires in COVID-19. Sequencing used immunoSEQ multiplex PCR; TCRdb keeps in-frame clones, though not all of them. The data contain fewer than 60,000 clones, around 90% of them singletons. The source material was peripheral blood. The receptor source for this set is a human donor in a cohort sampled during active COVID-19.

The CDR3 protein is CAISELTMNTEAFF. The DNA for the CDR3 is TGTGCCATCAGTGAGTTGACAATGAACACTGAAGCTTTCTTT. This chain joins TRBV10-3 and TRBJ1-1; D is unclear. Trimming took 1 base from V and 0 from J, leaving 6 bases between them. The CDR3 spans 14 residues. The V gene's germline CDR1 is ENHRY and CDR2 SYGVKD.

This chain links TRBV27 with TRBJ2-4; TRBD2 matches 15 bases. Unmatched junction bases numbered 13, after V lost 4 bases and J lost 6 bases. The CDR3 runs 19 residues. The V gene's germline CDR1 is MNHEY and CDR2 SMNVEV (reference sequence). CDR3 sequence reads: CASSSIAYGLAGGRNIQYF. Here the CDR3 DNA reads TGTGCCAGCAGTTCCATCGCTTACGGACTAGCGGGAGGGCGAAACATTCAGTACTTC.

The V and J genes are TRBV6-1 and TRBJ1-2; 12 bases match TRBD1. The CDR3 runs 15 residues. V trimming: 2 bases; J trimming: 9 bases; junction bases outside the gene matches: 7. Germline CDR1 is MNHNS and CDR2 is SASEGT. The CDR3: CASSETGTGGHRYTF. The CDR3 bases are TGTGCCAGCAGTGAAACCGGGACAGGGGGCCACCGCTACACCTTC.

The chain recombines TRBV3-1 (or the pseudogene TRBV3-2) with TRBJ1-2, with a possible D match to TRBD1 (5 bases). Per germline, CDR1 LGHDT and CDR2 YNNKEL (reference sequence). The V end was cut by 1 base, the J end by 8 bases, with 8 bases between. This CDR3 comprises 12 residues. CDR3 sequence: CASSQADSGYTF. CDR3 sequence (DNA): TGTGCCAGCAGCCAAGCCGACAGCGGCTACACCTTC.

V usage is TRBV5-4 and J usage is TRBJ2-1, with 12 bases lining up with TRBD2. V was clipped by 4 bases and J by 6 bases; unmatched bases: 14. Germline V gene lookup returns CDR1 SGHNT and CDR2 YYREEE (reference sequence). The CDR3 contains 18 residues. CDR3 sequence (DNA): TGTGCCAGCAGCACAGGGGGTAGCCCGGGACTAGCGGGCAATGAGCAGTTCTTC. Amino acids: CASSTGGSPGLAGNEQFF.

This chain links TRBV7-2 with TRBJ2-7, with 10 bases identical to TRBD2. J was trimmed by 0 bases and V by 4 bases; bases with no gene match: 12. The CDR3 is made up of 18 amino acids. CDR1 and CDR2 from the germline V gene are SGHTA and FQGNSA. The CDR3 DNA sequence: TGTGCCAGCAGCTCTAGGGGTAAGCGGGAGGGAAGCTCCTACGAGCAGTACTTC. Its protein product is CASSSRGKREGSSYEQYF.

The chain carries TRBV18 and TRBJ1-3, with TRBD1 matching 9 bases. The ends lost 3 bases at V and 4 bases at J; junction bases unmatched: 7. Looked up from germline, CDR1 is KGHSH and CDR2 is LQKENI. This CDR3 has 16 residues. The CDR3 reads CASSPQGTGTGNTIYF. Written as DNA, the CDR3 is TGTGCCAGCTCACCCCAAGGGACAGGGACCGGAAACACCATATATTTT.

V gene TRBV2 combines with J gene TRBJ1-2, with 9 nucleotides matching TRBD1. The germline V gene has CDR1 SNHLY and CDR2 FYNNEI. Trimming at V came to 6 bases and at J to 5 bases, leaving 4 bases not matched to a gene. This CDR3 has 13 residues. The CDR3 loop reads CASRDGQGYGYTF. DNA of the CDR3: TGTGCCAGCAGGGATGGACAGGGGTATGGCTACACCTTC.

The chain recombines TRBV12-3 or TRBV12-4 with TRBJ1-1, with D uncertain. Trimming shortened V by 3 bases and J by 0 bases, and 5 bases separated the two germline ends. The CDR3 totals 13 residues. The CDR3 DNA follows: TGTGCCAGCAGTTTGGGCGTGAACACTGAAGCTTTCTTT. This gives the protein CASSLGVNTEAFF.

This chain uses TRBV12-3 or TRBV12-4 with TRBJ2-7; TRBD2 matches at 7 bases. V lost 5 bases, J lost 4 bases, and 2 bases stayed unmatched. CDR3 length equals 12 residues. This CDR3 reads CASSGLVYEQYF. DNA of the CDR3: TGTGCCAGCAGTGGACTAGTTTACGAGCAGTACTTC.

The genes are TRBV3-1 (or the pseudogene TRBV3-2) and TRBJ1-1, with TRBD1 matching over 8 bases. V lost 4 bases and J lost 8; bases outside the gene matches: 3. The CDR3 covers 12 residues. Germline assignment: CDR1 LGHDT and CDR2 YNNKEL (reference sequence). The CDR3 DNA sequence: TGTGCCAGCAGCCGACAGGGGAGAGAAGCTTTCTTT. It is translated as CASSRQGREAFF.

The CDR3 loop is CASRGGRMYNEQFF. In DNA form, the CDR3 reads TGCGCCAGCCGTGGGGGGAGAATGTACAATGAGCAGTTCTTC. J is TRBJ2-1 and V is TRBV23-1; possible D gene TRBD2, 6 bases. TRBV23-1 is an ORF, with its function uncertain. Trimming stripped 8 bases from V and 4 bases from J, with 15 bases between. This CDR3 contains 14 residues.

The V and J genes are TRBV9 and TRBJ2-3; no clear D. The germline V gene has CDR1 SGDLS and CDR2 YYNGEE. The CDR3 totals 14 residues. Trimming took off 0 bases at V and 0 bases at J, with 5 bases between the two ends. CDR3 in amino acids: CASSVGTSTDTQYF. The CDR3 DNA is TGTGCCAGCAGCGTAGGCACTAGCACAGATACGCAGTATTTT.

The chain joins TRBV28 to TRBJ2-7; no clear D. Trimming pared 3 bases from V and 1 base from J, leaving 4 bases between. Germline assignment: CDR1 MDHEN and CDR2 SYDVKM. The CDR3 covers 12 residues. The DNA of the CDR3 is TGTGCCAGCAGTTTGTATTCCTACGAGCAGTACTTC. Translation: CASSLYSYEQYF.

The chain couples TRBV27 to TRBJ2-6, with 12 bases matching TRBD2. CDR3 length equals 17 residues. Germline CDR1 MNHEY, CDR2 SMNVEV (reference sequence). After removal of 3 bases from V and 2 bases from J, the junction contained 2 bases not matched to a gene. The chain's CDR3 is CASSFLAGGPGANVLTF. In nucleotides, the CDR3 is TGTGCCAGCAGTTTTCTAGCGGGAGGGCCTGGGGCCAACGTCCTGACTTTC. Full variable domain (remainder filled in from reference TRBV27 and TRBJ2-6): EAQVTQNPRYLITVTGKKLTVTCSQNMNHEYMSWYRQDPGLGLRQIYYSMNVEVTDKGDVPEGYKVSRKEKRNFPLILESPSPNQTSLYFCASSFLAGGPGANVLTFGAGSRLTVL.

This rearrangement joins TRBV7-8 to TRBJ2-1, with 8 nucleotides matching TRBD1. This CDR3 is built from 13 residues. Germline V gene sequence: CDR1 SGHVS, CDR2 FQNEAQ. The V and J ends lost 4 bases and 9 bases, in that order; junction bases with no gene match: 5. This CDR3 is CASSYNRGSEQFF. The CDR3 DNA reads TGTGCCAGCAGCTATAACAGGGGGAGTGAGCAGTTCTTC.

The chain is built from TRBV5-6 and TRBJ2-2, with 11 nucleotides matching TRBD1. The CDR3 is 15 amino acids. Germline lookup yields CDR1 SGHDT and CDR2 YYEEEE. Unmatched junction bases numbered 5, after V lost 3 bases and J lost 7 bases. CDR3 sequence (DNA): TGTGCCAGCAGCTCCGGGACAGGGGGATTCGGGGAGCTGTTTTTT. It is translated as CASSSGTGGFGELFF.

This chain joins TRBV24-1 and TRBJ2-5, with a weak D call TRBD2 (6 bases). The CDR3 extends over 16 amino acids. V was clipped by 0 bases and J by 5 bases, with 15 bases between them. Germline CDR1 reads KGHDR; CDR2 reads SFDVKD. CDR3 region: CATSDLVTGVGETQYF. In DNA, the CDR3 is TGTGCCACCAGTGATTTGGTGACGGGAGTGGGCGAGACCCAGTACTTC.

V is TRBV5-4 and J is TRBJ1-4; D uncertain. This CDR3 comprises 14 residues. Germline loops: CDR1 SGHNT, CDR2 YYREEE (reference sequence). V was trimmed by 0 bases and J by 4 bases, leaving 7 bases between them. The CDR3 loop reads CASSLGGINEKLFF. For the CDR3, the DNA is TGTGCCAGCAGCTTGGGCGGAATTAATGAAAAACTGTTTTTT.